The present T cell receptor (beta chain) was sequenced within a study of T cell responses to AZD1222 COVID-19 vaccine. Notes on the study in general: Rises in breadth and depth of Spike-specific TCRs came after two AZD1222 doses. In the spike-specific TCR repertoire, nearly half reportedly target unmutated variant regions.

The ends lost 4 bases at V and 2 bases at J; junction bases unmatched: 5. CDR1 SGHNT and CDR2 YYREEE come from the germline V gene (reference sequence). CDR3 length: 15 residues. With respect to this clone: Its antigen is as yet unknown.

Assay: immunoSEQ multiplex PCR; the TCRdb copy retains only in-frame clones and omits some. This sample carries under 55,000 clones, around 80% of them seen once, and the ten largest clones take roughly 10%. Here the sequenced sample was peripheral blood, taken on day 0 of AZD1222 vaccination. This chain links TRBV5-4 with TRBJ1-1, with 10 bases aligning to TRBD1. This TCR derives from an adult in good health. The CDR3 protein is CASSSGTGANTEAFF. The CDR3 nucleotides are TGTGCCAGCAGCAGCGGGACAGGGGCAAACACTGAAGCTTTCTTT.